The sample holds a few counts of the clone carrying this T cell receptor (beta chain). Measured with immunoSEQ multiplex PCR; TCRdb has only the in-frame clones, and not every one. The sample has tens of thousands of clones, roughly nine tenths seen once. The data originate from a study of chemoradiotherapy in HPV16-positive cancers. The germline V gene has CDR1 SGHDT and CDR2 YYEEEE. This CDR3 is 14 amino acids long. With 4 bases removed from V and 8 bases from J, the gap between germline ends came to 13 bases. This chain links TRBV5-6 with TRBJ1-6; no definite D call. The TCR originated in a human donor with HPV-associated anogenital cancer. The sequenced sample was blood, obtained from a patient who underwent chemoradiotherapy. The chain's CDR3 is CASSLGRMDSPLHF. For the CDR3, the DNA is TGTGCCAGCAGCCTGGGGAGGATGGATTCACCCCTCCACTTT.